This TCR beta chain originates from a study of identical twins. From the 5' RACE reads, TCRdb called clonotypes with MiXCR, one entry per CDR3 protein. The sample carries around 1.7 million distinct CDR3 sequences, less than 40% recorded once. The CDR3 runs 17 residues. Unmatched junction bases numbered 7, after V lost 5 bases and J lost 0 bases. Germline V gene sequence: CDR1 ENHRY, CDR2 SYGVKD. Sequenced material: cord blood. The source is a newborn girl in good health. This chain joins TRBV10-3 and TRBJ2-3; 11 nucleotides agree with TRBD2. Here the CDR3 reads CAISLTSGRSSTDTQYF. CDR3 nucleotides: TGTGCCATCAGTCTAACTAGCGGGAGATCTAGCACAGATACGCAGTATTTT.